Below, 13 T cell receptor beta chains from the same sample are listed, as sequenced in a study of long-term antiretroviral therapy in people with HIV. At survey level, the immunoSEQ assay was run in its v3.0 version. Sequencing was performed with immunoSEQ multiplex PCR; in TCRdb, only in-frame clones are kept and a portion is missing. The sample carries around 20,000 clones, less than 85% recorded once. The input for sequencing was unsorted PBMCs, taken 0.5 years before starting antiretroviral therapy. These receptor sequences come from a woman aged 45-65 years with HIV.

The CDR3 loop reads CASSPPHVETQYF. For the CDR3, the DNA is TGTGCCAGCAGCCCGCCCCATGTGGAGACCCAGTACTTC. The chain links TRBV7-9 to TRBJ2-5; no clear D. Trimming took off 5 bases at V and 5 bases at J, with 12 bases between the two ends. CDR3 length: 13 amino acids. CDR1 is SEHNR, CDR2 FQNEAQ, per germline (reference sequence).

The chain employs TRBV27 and TRBJ2-5; a weak D match, TRBD1 (5 bases). Germline V gives CDR1 MNHEY, CDR2 SMNVEV (reference sequence). This CDR3 has 13 amino acids. Deletions cut 3 bases from V and 6 bases from J, with 11 bases between. This CDR3 reads CASSFSRGKTQYF. The DNA of the CDR3 is TGTGCCAGCAGTTTTTCAAGGGGAAAGACCCAGTACTTC.

The chain employs TRBV7-2 and TRBJ2-1; perhaps TRBD2 as D (6 bases). Trimming stripped 7 bases from V and 5 bases from J, with 12 bases between. The CDR3 length is 13 residues. Germline-derived CDR1 and CDR2 are SGHTA and FQGNSA. The CDR3 region has the DNA TGTGCCAGCACCCCGACTAGAGACAATGAGCAGTTCTTC. Translated, it gives CASTPTRDNEQFF.

The chain carries TRBV23-1 and TRBJ2-1; D unclear. TRBV23-1 is flagged as an ORF with uncertain function. V shed 0 bases and J shed 7 bases, with 16 bases lying between them. There are 16 residues in the CDR3. The CDR3 nucleotides read TGCGCCAGCAGTCAATCTGGGGTGGATCCCCCGAATGAGCAGTTCTTC. Its translation: CASSQSGVDPPNEQFF.

The rearrangement uses TRBV18 and TRBJ2-5, with 9 bases matching TRBD1. Germline lookup yields CDR1 KGHSH and CDR2 LQKENI. The CDR3 extends over 15 amino acids. Trimming removed 0 bases from V and 3 bases from J; junction bases left unmatched: 2. This CDR3 is CASSPPRQGEETQYF. In DNA, the CDR3 is TGTGCCAGCTCACCACCCAGACAGGGGGAAGAGACCCAGTACTTC.

The rearrangement uses TRBV6-5 and TRBJ2-1; 7 nucleotides match TRBD1. The CDR3 runs 15 residues. Germline trimming cut 9 bases from V and 8 bases from J; bases unmatched to any gene: 16. Germline CDR1 and CDR2: MNHEY and SVGAGI. The CDR3 loop is CASTGRDREGHEQFF. The CDR3 region has the DNA TGTGCCAGTACGGGCCGCGACAGGGAAGGACATGAGCAGTTCTTC.

Here the CDR3 DNA reads TGCGCCAGCAGCCACCTGTCTGACAGACGGAGTGGCTACACCTTC. This sequence encodes CASSHLSDRRSGYTF. The V call is TRBV4-1, the J call TRBJ1-2, with D tentatively TRBD1 (5 bases). Trimming stripped 3 bases from V and 7 bases from J, with 18 bases between. The CDR3 sequence is 15 residues long. In germline, CDR1 is MGHRA, CDR2 YSYEKL.

The chain links TRBV5-6 to TRBJ2-7; unclear D gene. The length of the CDR3 is 15 residues. V was trimmed by 0 bases and J by 4 bases, leaving 14 bases between them. Germline CDR1 is SGHDT and CDR2 is YYEEEE. The CDR3 DNA reads as TGTGCCAGCAGCTTGGCAGGCTCCCTTTTGTACGAGCAGTACGTC. This encodes CASSLAGSLLYEQYV.

The V gene is TRBV5-1, the J gene TRBJ2-1; TRBD1 matches 8 bases. The germline V gene has CDR1 SGHRS and CDR2 YFSETQ. V dropped 0 bases and J dropped 8; count of bases not matched to a gene: 4. The CDR3 runs to 14 residues. The CDR3 DNA is TGCGCCAGCAGCTTGGAGACAGGGGTGGATGAGCAGTTCTTC. Residues: CASSLETGVDEQFF.

J is TRBJ2-7 and V is TRBV7-9; 9 bases agree with TRBD1. Germline-derived CDR1 and CDR2 are SEHNR and FQNEAQ (reference sequence). The V and J ends lost 3 bases and 4 bases, in that order; junction bases with no gene match: 10. The CDR3 runs to 16 residues. CDR3 amino acids: CASSLGRGTGTYEQYV. The DNA of the CDR3 is TGTGCCAGCAGCTTGGGTAGGGGGACAGGGACTTACGAGCAGTACGTC.

The chain couples TRBV2 to TRBJ2-1, with 15 bases matching TRBD2. There are 19 residues in the CDR3. Trimming removed 4 bases from V and 5 bases from J; junction bases left unmatched: 12. Germline-derived CDR1 and CDR2 are SNHLY and FYNNEI. The CDR3 coding sequence is TGTGCCAGCAGTGGGGAAGTCCCGGGACTAGCGGGGGGCGACAATGAGCAGTTCTTC. It specifies CASSGEVPGLAGGDNEQFF. The full variable domain, its missing parts supplied by reference TRBV2 and TRBJ2-1, is EPEVTQTPSHQVTQMGQEVILRCVPISNHLYFYWYRQILGQKVEFLVSFYNNEISEKSEIFDDQFSVERPDGSNFTLKIRSTKLEDSAMYFCASSGEVPGLAGGDNEQFFGPGTRLTVL.

J is TRBJ2-7 and V is TRBV5-5, with TRBD2 matching 9 bases. Trimming at V came to 5 bases and at J to 0 bases, leaving 6 bases not matched to a gene. The CDR3 is 15 amino acids. Looked up from germline, CDR1 is SGHKS and CDR2 is YYEKEE (reference sequence). The CDR3 DNA is TGTGCCAGCAGATATAGACTAGCGGACTCCTACGAGCAGTACTTC. It encodes CASRYRLADSYEQYF.

The rearrangement uses TRBV4-1 and TRBJ2-7, with 8 nucleotides matching TRBD1. The CDR3 is 15 residues long. Germline trimming cut 4 bases from V and 4 bases from J; bases unmatched to any gene: 9. The germline V gene has CDR1 MGHRA and CDR2 YSYEKL. The CDR3 sequence: CASSRSAGGTYEQYF. As DNA, the CDR3 is TGCGCCAGCAGCCGCTCGGCAGGGGGCACATACGAGCAGTACTTC.